Listed here is a single T cell receptor (beta chain). Trimming cost V 2 bases and J 0 bases, with 14 bases left between them. The CDR3 runs to 16 residues. CDR1 is MNHEY and CDR2 is SVGAGI in the germline V gene. Assay: immunoSEQ multiplex PCR; the TCRdb copy retains only in-frame clones and omits some. The repertoire holds some 240,000 clones, roughly four fifths seen once, with 7.5% to 8% in the top ten. The data belong to a study of blood T cell repertoires in COVID-19. Followed longitudinally, the Seattle patients had been enrolled during active infection. This rearrangement joins TRBV6-5 to TRBJ2-7; D is unclear. The sample taken for sequencing was peripheral blood. The TCR sequence derives from a woman older than 75 with COVID-19, enrolled during active disease. CDR3 amino acids: CASSYPDFLSSYEQYF. DNA of the CDR3: TGTGCCAGCAGTTACCCCGACTTTTTAAGCTCCTACGAGCAGTACTTC.